This T cell receptor (beta chain) was documented in a study of blood T cell repertoires in COVID-19. For the study at large: Acute and convalescent COVID-19 specimens originated in the United States, Italy and Spain. PBMCs, B-cell-depleted T cells, or T cells were the source of the cDNA or gDNA that made up the material.

Germline values: CDR1 SGHRS, CDR2 YFSETQ. V lost 7 bases and J lost 2, with 16 bases in between. This CDR3 is 15 amino acids long. Per the authors' pipeline: Reference gene primer amplification gave nucleated cell count estimates. Sequenced by immunoSEQ multiplex PCR; TCRdb stores in-frame clones only, minus some. D and trimming come from the DNA, and the V and J calls and clone size come from that table. The profile covers 160,000 or so clones, with roughly 87% appearing a single time and about 3.9% taken by the ten largest. Sample: peripheral blood. The source of this sequence is a woman aged 55-70 years who had recovered from COVID-19. The V and J genes are TRBV5-1 and TRBJ1-3; D may be TRBD1 (6 bases). The CDR3 protein is CASEGTPRAGNTIYF. DNA of the CDR3: TGCGCCAGCGAGGGGACACCCCGCGCTGGAAACACCATATATTTT.